This T cell receptor (beta chain) was sequenced in a study of T-cell reconstitution after alpha-beta-depleted transplantation in children. Study-level findings and limits: There were reportedly several hundred expanded graft clones from which alpha-beta T cells came about two months after transplant.

This sample's TCRbeta library carried unique molecular identifier barcodes. TCRdb analysed the PCR reads with MiXCR anew, one entry per CDR3 protein. This sample has some 840,000 distinct CDR3 sequences, with approximately 15% found just once. This clonotype was recorded a few times. Antigen specificity is unknown. V was pared by 2 bases and J by 2 bases, with 5 bases of the junction left unmatched. CDR3 length: 15 residues. From germline, CDR1 is MNHEY and CDR2 SVGAGI. The source is a male patient between 10 and 17 years old who had a stem cell transplant for acute lymphoblastic leukemia, so the T cells may come from the graft donor. The specimen comprised PBMCs, mostly from graft donor cells, sampled 360 days after TCRalphabeta/CD19-depleted stem cell transplant. The chain couples TRBV6-5 to TRBJ2-5; TRBD2 matches at 7 bases. CDR3 amino acids: CASSYTAGVQETQYF. In nucleotides, the CDR3 is TGTGCCAGCAGTTACACCGCGGGAGTACAAGAGACCCAGTACTTC.